The sequence of this TCR beta chain was determined in a study of blood T cell repertoires in COVID-19. The overall study: Specimens from acute and convalescent COVID-19 originated in the United States, Italy and Spain.

CDR1 is SGHTA and CDR2 is FQGTGA in the germline V gene. The CDR3 consists of 14 residues. V shed 4 bases and J shed 5 bases, with 11 bases lying between them. Generated by immunoSEQ multiplex PCR, the TCRdb table keeps only in-frame clones and is missing some. The table includes about 260,000 clones, 86% detected once. Individuals aged about 18 to 89 years were recruited from approximately 22 US areas. Cohort placement rested on clinical history that participants reported themselves. Donors of Cohort 3 who recovered were those that had two negative PCRs, clearance, or symptom resolution. This clone was recorded a few times.

The chain joins TRBV7-3 to TRBJ2-2; tentatively, D is TRBD1 (5 bases). The sequenced material came from PBMCs or T cells enriched from blood (not recorded which). This receptor was obtained from a woman in her 50s who had recovered from COVID-19. The CDR3 region is CASSSVGATGELFF. DNA for the CDR3: TGTGCCAGCAGCTCAGTAGGGGCAACCGGGGAGCTGTTTTTT.